This T cell receptor (beta chain) originates from a study of beta chain features in type 1 diabetes. Investigators reverse transcribed all isolated RNA, so they sequenced expressed TCRB transcripts. Each sample of naive, central memory or regulatory T cells had, on average, approximately 3.5 million reads. Repertoires were generated with immunoSEQ multiplex PCR, while TCRdb's copy carries only in-frame clones and drops some. Of around 150,000 clones detected, about a tenth appear once; the ten largest clones hold 0.45% to 0.5%. One heparinised draw, averaging around 120 mL, was taken per donor. Over 95% purity was reached by all sorted populations. The CDR3 is made up of 12 amino acids. The V gene's germline CDR1 is MNHEY and CDR2 SMNVEV (reference sequence). Trimming cost V 8 bases and J 0 bases, with 5 bases left between them. Points from the study as a whole: Any HLA type influence on TCRB rearrangement was left unresolved here. Moderately but significantly shorter TCRB CDR3s were found in Type 1 diabetes patients in all four CD4+ subsets.

This clone occurred a few times. Antigen: not known. The receptor was isolated from a man younger than 45 with type 1 diabetes. Sequencing was carried out using central memory CD4+ T cells from blood. V gene TRBV27 combines with J gene TRBJ1-5; D not resolved. CDR3 sequence reads: CASCNSNQPQHF. CDR3 in DNA: TGTGCCAGCTGTAATAGCAATCAGCCCCAGCATTTT.